The 10 T cell receptor beta chains below were found in one sample sequenced in a study of regulatory T cells in long-lasting Graves disease (TCRdb year 2021). The time point label, read with the paper, signifies: persistent/refractory GD, antithyroid drugs over 5 years with positive TRAb. RNA was extracted from PBMCs in TRIzol for both TCR sequencing and RNA sequencing. Receptor libraries were prepared by multiplex PCR. TCRdb names Illumina HiSeq 4000 as the instrument used. TCR beta libraries were built with iRepertoire HTBI primers and Arm-PCR amplification of CDR3 regions. TCRdb redid the processing of the public reads, applying fastp at Q25 and MiXCR, and retained in-frame beta chains. Duplicate CDR3 protein sequences are folded into a single record with the most common DNA and genes. Recorded for this sample are more than 650,000 distinct CDR3 sequences; 25% to 35% of them occurred a single time. The top ten hold roughly 46% of the sample.

The source material was peripheral blood mononuclear cells (PBMCs), sampled when the disease was refractory, from a patient treated with antithyroid drugs. The receptors stem from a female donor with Graves disease.

The V gene is TRBV10-3, the J gene TRBJ2-7, with a weak D call TRBD2 (7 bases). Germline assignment: CDR1 ENHRY and CDR2 SYGVKD. V lost 10 bases to trimming and J lost 0 bases, with 16 bases between them. The CDR3 runs to 14 residues. This CDR3 is CATVRGGSSYEQYF. DNA of the CDR3: TGTGCCACCGTGAGGGGGGGAAGCTCCTACGAGCAGTACTTC.

This clonotype has only a few counts. V and J are TRBV6-1 and TRBJ1-2; a possible D gene is TRBD1 (6 bases). From germline, CDR1 is MNHNS and CDR2 SASEGT. The CDR3 is 15 residues long. Trimming stripped 2 bases from V and 0 bases from J, with 10 bases between. This CDR3 reads CASSEWGGANYGYTF. For the CDR3, the DNA is TGTGCCAGCAGTGAATGGGGGGGCGCTAACTATGGCTACACCTTC.

Only a few counts were recorded for this clonotype. The chain has TRBV6-1 and TRBJ1-2; 7 bases fit TRBD1. V lost 6 bases and J lost 7; bases outside the gene matches: 8. The CDR3 totals 13 residues. Per the germline V gene, CDR1 is MNHNS and CDR2 is SASEGT. The CDR3 spells CASRSEGAIGYTF. DNA for the CDR3: TGTGCCAGCAGATCGGAGGGGGCGATTGGCTACACCTTC.

This rearrangement joins TRBV10-3 to TRBJ1-2; D call uncertain. Germline-derived CDR1 and CDR2 are ENHRY and SYGVKD. The V end was cut by 4 bases, the J end by 5 bases, with 8 bases between. The CDR3 loop spans 12 amino acids. The CDR3 sequence is CAISGQVYGYTF. The CDR3 nucleotides read TGTGCCATCAGTGGGCAGGTTTATGGCTACACCTTC.

The chain is built from TRBV9 and TRBJ1-4; D might be TRBD1 (5 bases). Germline CDR1 is SGDLS and CDR2 is YYNGEE. CDR3 length: 15 residues. V dropped 3 bases and J dropped 0 bases, with 9 bases sitting between them. Here the CDR3 reads CASSEGRPTNEKLFF. CDR3 bases: TGTGCCAGCAGCGAGGGACGTCCAACTAATGAAAAACTGTTTTTT. The variable domain in full, with the rest retrieved from reference TRBV9 and TRBJ1-4, is DSGVTQTPKHLITATGQRVTLRCSPRSGDLSVYWYQQSLDQGLQFLIQYYNGEERAKGNILERFSAQQFPDLHSELNLSSLELGDSALYFCASSEGRPTNEKLFFGSGTQLSVL.

V usage is TRBV20-1 and J usage is TRBJ2-3; TRBD2 matches at 8 bases. Per the germline V gene, CDR1 is DFQATT and CDR2 is SNEGSKA (reference sequence). The J segment lost 1 base and the V segment lost 3 bases, leaving 6 bases of the junction unmatched. This CDR3 spans 15 amino acids. CDR3 coding DNA: TGCAGTGCTAGTCGGAGCGGGAGCGGCACAGATACGCAGTATTTT. Residues: CSASRSGSGTDTQYF.

Concerning this clonotype itself: This sequence may be a read error, since a much larger clone differs from it by one base. The J gene is TRBJ1-1, the V gene TRBV12-3 or TRBV12-4; tentative D call: TRBD1 (5 bases). The CDR3 runs to 12 residues. CDR3 sequence (DNA): TGTGCCAGCAGCGGACACGACACTGAAGCTTCCTTT. As protein: CASSGHDTEASF.

This clonotype was detected a few times. The chain uses TRBV29-1 and TRBJ1-1; no reliable D call. V was shortened by 5 bases and J by 0 bases, with 16 bases between the two germline ends. The germline V gene encodes CDR1 SQVTM and CDR2 ANQGSEA. This CDR3 has 15 amino acids. The CDR3, as DNA: TGCAGCGTTCTAGCCCTAGATCTAGTGAACACTGAAGCTTTCTTT. This translates into CSVLALDLVNTEAFF.

Only a few counts were recorded for this clonotype. The chain employs TRBV6-2 or TRBV6-3 and TRBJ2-7, with D perhaps TRBD1 (6 bases). V shed 10 bases and J shed 0 bases, with 16 bases lying between them. The CDR3 has 14 amino acids. Germline CDR1 reads MNHEY; CDR2 reads SVGEGT. CDR3 sequence: CATSPRDNSYEQYF. In DNA form, the CDR3 reads TGTGCCACCTCACCTCGGGACAACTCCTACGAGCAGTACTTC.

This clonotype was counted between two and nine times. The J gene is TRBJ1-2, the V gene TRBV29-1; no clear D gene. Trimming removed 6 bases at V and 4 bases at J, with 9 bases between. The CDR3 contains 11 residues. Germline V gene lookup returns CDR1 SQVTM and CDR2 ANQGSEA. This CDR3 is CSVDGPYGYTF. CDR3 DNA: TGCAGCGTCGACGGACCCTATGGCTACACCTTC.